This T cell receptor beta chain was captured in a study of CD4+ T cells in melanoma. Study-level points and caveats: CD8+ T cell, macrophage and B cell function reportedly correlated with neoantigen-specific CD4+ T cells. Diverse differentiation states were reported for melanoma neoantigen-specific CD4+ T cells.

Here immunoSEQ multiplex PCR was the method, and the copy in TCRdb shows in-frame clones only, minus some. There are 55,000 or so clones in the sample; roughly three quarters occur only once, and around 5% lies in the top ten. Remarks on this clone: The antigen is undetermined.

Sequencing used tumor tissue. The TCR comes from a human donor with melanoma.

This CDR3 reads CAWRVQRSPLHF. The CDR3 DNA sequence: TGTGCCTGGAGGGTACAGCGATCACCCCTCCACTTT. This sequence joins TRBV30 and TRBJ1-6, with D uncertain. The CDR3 sequence is 12 residues long. Looked up from germline, CDR1 is GTSNPN and CDR2 is SVGIG (reference sequence). V was trimmed by 3 bases and J by 10 bases, leaving 10 bases between them.